This is a list of T cell receptor beta chains from one sample in a study of T-cell reconstitution after alpha-beta-depleted transplantation in children. TCRdb recomputed calls from the PCR reads with MiXCR, one row per CDR3 protein. The repertoire holds about 100,000 distinct CDR3 sequences, with over 6% as singletons. This sample comprised PBMCs, obtained before TCRalphabeta/CD19-depleted stem cell transplant. These receptors all stem from a boy aged 2-15 years with acute lymphoblastic leukemia, due to receive a stem cell transplant. Each CDR3 is given with its conserved first and last residue. The order of the fields is D gene, V gene, clone size, J gene, CDR3 protein, CDR3 DNA. D genes are given only for firm matches. The listing skips clone size in some rows; elsewhere it reads once, few, many or a size class.

>-|TRBV5-1|many|TRBJ1-5
CASSLGGGGDQPQHF
TGCGCCAGCAGCTTGGGAGGGGGAGGCGATCAGCCCCAGCATTTT
>TRBD1|TRBV20-1|-|TRBJ1-6
CSARGQGASPLHF
TGCAGTGCTAGAGGGCAGGGGGCTTCACCCCTCCACTTT
>-|TRBV9|many|TRBJ2-2
CASSVARNTGELFF
TGTGCCAGCAGCGTAGCCCGGAACACCGGGGAGCTGTTTTTT
>TRBD1|TRBV18|-|TRBJ2-7
CASSSYRGQGEAYEQYF
TGTGCCAGCTCATCCTACCGGGGACAGGGGGAGGCCTACGAGCAGTACTTC
>TRBD2|TRBV5-6|many|TRBJ2-1
CASSSVGLAGGHEQFF
TGTGCCAGCAGCTCGGTTGGACTAGCGGGGGGGCATGAGCAGTTCTTC
>-|TRBV5-1|many|TRBJ1-6
CASSPVDSSPLHF
TGCGCCAGCAGCCCCGTGGATTCATCACCCCTCCACTTT
>-|TRBV27|many|TRBJ2-2
CASSFGDTGELFF
TGTGCCAGCAGTTTTGGAGACACCGGGGAGCTGTTTTTT
>TRBD1|TRBV5-1|few|TRBJ2-5
CASTSMTGGGETQYF
TGCGCCAGCACCAGTATGACAGGGGGAGGCGAGACCCAGTACTTC
>-|TRBV6-1|-|TRBJ1-5
CASSEQGGQPQHF
TGTGCCAGCAGTGAACAGGGAGGCCAGCCCCAGCATTTT
>-|TRBV20-1|many|TRBJ2-7
CSARPGRVGEQYF
TGCAGTGCTAGACCCGGACGGGTGGGCGAGCAGTACTTC
>TRBD2|TRBV7-7|few|TRBJ2-1
CASSLAPAGAHEQFF
TGTGCCAGCAGCTTAGCTCCAGCGGGGGCCCATGAGCAGTTCTTC
>-|TRBV3-1|many|TRBJ2-2
CASSQSLANTGELFF
TGTGCCAGCAGCCAGTCCCTAGCGAACACCGGGGAGCTGTTTTTT
>-|TRBV4-3|-|TRBJ1-4
CASSPGGGRGGKLFF
TGCGCCAGCAGCCCGGGGGGGGGCCGAGGGGGAAAACTGTTTTTT
>TRBD1|TRBV27|-|TRBJ2-2
CASQTGVGGQTNTGELFF
TGTGCCAGCCAAACTGGGGTAGGGGGACAGACAAACACCGGGGAGCTGTTTTTT
>-|TRBV7-9|few|TRBJ2-5
CASSFITDAGHQETQYF
TGTGCCAGCAGCTTCATTACGGACGCGGGTCACCAAGAGACCCAGTACTTC
>TRBD2|TRBV29-1|many|TRBJ2-3
CSVRGGASTDTQYF
TGCAGCGTTCGGGGGGGGGCTAGCACAGATACGCAGTATTTT
>TRBD2|TRBV28|many|TRBJ2-7
CASSRAGLAGMNEQYF
TGTGCCAGCAGCCGTGCGGGACTAGCGGGGATGAACGAGCAGTACTTC
>TRBD1|TRBV29-1|many|TRBJ1-4
CSVLPEDRGEKLFF
TGCAGCGTTCTCCCCGAGGACAGGGGTGAAAAACTGTTTTTT
>TRBD1|TRBV4-1|-|TRBJ2-1
CASKRQGLSDEQFF
TGCGCCAGCAAAAGACAGGGGCTGAGTGATGAGCAGTTCTTC
>-|TRBV5-1|-|TRBJ2-1
CASSLARGNEQFF
TGCGCCAGCAGCTTGGCCCGGGGCAATGAGCAGTTCTTC
>-|TRBV12-3/TRBV12-4|few|TRBJ2-1
CASSFQGKNEQFF
TGTGCCAGCAGTTTTCAGGGGAAGAATGAGCAGTTCTTC
>-|TRBV29-1|few|TRBJ2-7
CSVEGGQFHEQYF
TGCAGCGTTGAGGGGGGGCAGTTTCACGAGCAGTACTTC
>TRBD1|TRBV3-1|many|TRBJ2-7
CASSQMTGGYEQYF
TGTGCCAGCAGCCAAATGACAGGGGGGTACGAGCAGTACTTC
>TRBD1|TRBV20-1|few|TRBJ2-7
CSARDPKTGGYEQYF
TGCAGTGCTAGAGATCCTAAGACAGGGGGATACGAGCAGTACTTC
>-|TRBV18|many|TRBJ2-7
CASSPPGGQYYEQYF
TGTGCCAGCTCACCACCAGGCGGACAGTACTACGAGCAGTACTTC
>-|TRBV5-1|many|TRBJ2-2
CASSPGTLANTGELFF
TGCGCCAGCAGCCCCGGGACCCTCGCGAACACCGGGGAGCTGTTTTTT
>-|TRBV6-5|many|TRBJ1-2
CASRGLANYGYTF
TGTGCCAGCCGCGGGCTGGCTAACTATGGCTACACCTTC
>TRBD1|TRBV10-3|few|TRBJ1-1
CAISNAGTGASEAFF
TGTGCCATCAGTAACGCCGGGACAGGCGCTTCTGAAGCTTTCTTT
>-|TRBV9|many|TRBJ2-3
CASSSEWGADTQYF
TGTGCCAGCAGTTCAGAGTGGGGGGCAGATACGCAGTATTTT
>-|TRBV20-1|many|TRBJ2-3
CSARVQSGAGTDTQYF
TGCAGTGCTAGAGTCCAGTCGGGGGCGGGCACAGATACGCAGTATTTT
>-|TRBV25-1|-|TRBJ1-1
CASSEYTKAFF
TGTGCCAGCAGTGAATATACCAAAGCTTTCTTT
>-|TRBV7-9|many|TRBJ1-1
CASSSQNPEAFF
TGTGCCAGCAGCTCACAGAACCCTGAAGCTTTCTTT
>TRBD1|TRBV12-3/TRBV12-4|-|TRBJ1-6
CASRPTGNNNSPLHF
TGTGCCAGCAGGCCGACAGGGAACAATAATTCACCCCTCCACTTT
>-|TRBV25-1|many|TRBJ1-1
CASSDRGGPTNTEAFF
TGTGCCAGCAGTGACAGAGGAGGGCCTACGAACACTGAAGCTTTCTTT
>-|TRBV7-8|many|TRBJ2-3
CASSPNLGSTDTQYF
TGTGCCAGCAGCCCCAATCTAGGAAGCACAGATACGCAGTATTTT
>-|TRBV28|-|TRBJ1-2
CASSFGPGNYGYTF
TGTGCCAGCTCTTTTGGCCCCGGTAACTATGGCTACACCTTC
>TRBD1|TRBV7-3|few|TRBJ1-1
CASSLEGGAGYTEAFF
TGTGCCAGCAGCTTAGAAGGGGGCGCCGGATACACTGAAGCTTTCTTT
>TRBD1|TRBV2|many|TRBJ2-2
CASKRDRVYTGELFF
TGTGCCAGCAAACGGGACAGGGTATACACCGGGGAGCTGTTTTTT
>TRBD1|TRBV27|-|TRBJ2-7
CASSPGQGAAEQYF
TGTGCCAGCAGCCCCGGACAGGGGGCCGCCGAGCAGTACTTC
>-|TRBV7-9|-|TRBJ1-3
CASSWDIWSRYF
TGTGCCAGCAGCTGGGACATATGGTCGAGATATTTT
>-|TRBV20-1|many|TRBJ2-5
CSASRESQETQYF
TGCAGTGCTAGTAGGGAAAGCCAAGAGACCCAGTACTTC
>-|TRBV11-2|many|TRBJ2-7
CASRAGQMWSYEQYF
TGTGCCAGCAGGGCCGGACAGATGTGGAGCTACGAGCAGTACTTC
>-|TRBV14|many|TRBJ1-2
CASSLTEIYGYTF
TGTGCCAGCAGCCTCACAGAGATCTATGGCTACACCTTC
>TRBD1|TRBV19|-|TRBJ1-5
CASRLDRASNQPQHF
TGTGCCAGTAGACTCGACAGGGCAAGCAATCAGCCCCAGCATTTT
>TRBD2|TRBV20-1|-|TRBJ2-1
CSAMTSGRGEQFF
TGCAGTGCTATGACTAGCGGCCGGGGGGAGCAGTTCTTC
>-|TRBV7-9|many|TRBJ2-7
CASSSFRDEQYF
TGTGCCAGCAGCTCATTCCGGGACGAGCAGTACTTC
>-|TRBV7-7|few|TRBJ2-7
CASSPTTYEQYF
TGTGCCAGCAGCCCGACGACCTACGAGCAGTACTTC
>-|TRBV10-2|-|TRBJ2-2
CASSEGVISGELFF
TGCGCCAGCAGTGAAGGGGTAATTAGCGGGGAGCTGTTTTTT
>-|TRBV18|-|TRBJ1-4
CASSPLGSGNEKLFF
TGTGCCAGCTCACCACTGGGCTCCGGTAATGAAAAACTGTTTTTT
>-|TRBV27|many|TRBJ2-6
CASSRSGSGANVLTF
TGTGCCAGCAGCCGTTCAGGGTCTGGGGCCAACGTCCTGACTTTC
>-|TRBV14|-|TRBJ2-3
CASSQDVVPDTQYF
TGTGCCAGCAGCCAAGATGTCGTCCCCGATACGCAGTATTTT
>TRBD1|TRBV4-1|-|TRBJ1-2
CASSQGQGRTYGYTF
TGCGCCAGCAGCCAAGGACAGGGCCGCACCTATGGCTACACCTTC
>-|TRBV5-1|-|TRBJ1-3
CASSLTGGSGNTIYF
TGCGCCAGCAGCTTAACGGGTGGCTCTGGAAACACCATATATTTT
>-|TRBV6-1|-|TRBJ2-1
CASSEDRYNEQFF
TGTGCCAGCAGTGAGGACAGATACAATGAGCAGTTCTTC
>-|TRBV3-1|-|TRBJ1-5
CASSQDSGGSNQPQHF
TGTGCCAGCAGCCAAGATTCAGGAGGGAGCAATCAGCCCCAGCATTTT